This is a list of T cell receptor beta chains from one sample in a study of blood T cell repertoires in COVID-19. Data came from immunoSEQ multiplex PCR; TCRdb stores just in-frame clones and leaves some out. This table holds roughly 230,000 clones, 84% found once. The sequencing sample was made of peripheral blood. All receptors come from a man aged 50 to 60 with acute or convalescent COVID-19. CDR3s include the opening cysteine and the closing phenylalanine or tryptophan. D genes are given only for firm matches. Size tells how often a clone was seen (once, few, many) or the class of an expanded clone, and some rows leave it out.

abundance,j_gene,d_gene,v_gene,CDR3aa,CDR3nt
once,TRBJ1-1,NA,TRBV7-9,CASSAAGSPSEAFF,TGTGCCAGCAGCGCGGCCGGGAGCCCTTCTGAAGCTTTCTTT
NA,TRBJ2-1,TRBD2,TRBV5-1,CASSSTSRTSGRAGAEQFF,TGCGCCAGCAGCTCAACTTCACGGACTAGCGGGAGGGCCGGGGCTGAGCAGTTCTTC
NA,TRBJ1-2,TRBD1,TRBV6-6,CASRPSRDSYGYTF,TGTGCCAGCAGACCCAGCCGGGACAGCTATGGCTACACCTTC
NA,TRBJ2-3,NA,TRBV3-1/TRBV3-2,CASSRASSTTDTQYF,TGTGCCAGCAGCCGCGCGTCTAGCACCACAGATACGCAGTATTTT
once,TRBJ2-7,NA,TRBV19,CASSLIPGPPSYEQYF,TGTGCCAGTAGTCTTATCCCAGGGCCTCCCTCCTACGAGCAGTACTTC
NA,TRBJ2-7,TRBD2,TRBV6-5,CASSYSSSGSPYEQYF,TGTGCCAGCAGTTACAGCTCTAGCGGGAGCCCCTACGAGCAGTACTTC
NA,TRBJ1-2,NA,TRBV11-1,CASSWSGVEGYTF,TGTGCCAGCAGCTGGTCAGGGGTGGAAGGCTACACCTTC
NA,TRBJ1-5,NA,TRBV3-1/TRBV3-2,CASSQILYRGSRSTQHF,TGTGCCAGCAGCCAAATCCTGTATCGGGGAAGTAGATCGACCCAGCATTTT
few,TRBJ2-7,TRBD2,TRBV6-1,CASSEGLADSYEQYF,TGTGCCAGCAGTGAAGGACTAGCTGATTCCTACGAGCAGTACTTC
once,TRBJ1-5,NA,TRBV7-8,CASSLVKGDNQPQHF,TGTGCCAGCAGCTTAGTTAAAGGGGACAATCAGCCCCAGCATTTT
many,TRBJ2-3,TRBD2,TRBV4-1,CASSHQGGRTDTQYF,TGCGCCAGCAGCCATCAGGGCGGGAGAACAGATACGCAGTATTTT
NA,TRBJ1-2,NA,TRBV5-1,CASSLAGNYGYTF,TGCGCCAGCAGCTTGGCCGGGAACTATGGCTACACCTTC
NA,TRBJ2-1,NA,TRBV19,CASTSASDQDNEQFF,TGTGCCAGTACCTCTGCTAGCGACCAAGACAATGAGCAGTTCTTC
NA,TRBJ1-3,NA,TRBV4-1,CASSQEVGATGNTIYF,TGCGCCAGCAGCCAAGAGGTGGGGGCGACTGGAAACACCATATATTTT
NA,TRBJ2-7,NA,TRBV29-1,CSVGNRREQYF,TGCAGCGTTGGAAACAGGCGCGAGCAGTACTTC
once,TRBJ2-5,TRBD2,TRBV4-2,CASSQGAGGRETQYF,TGTGCCAGCAGCCAAGGGGCGGGGGGCCGGGAGACCCAGTACTTC
few,TRBJ2-7,TRBD1,TRBV10-1,CASSDCLWGDRGDFYEQYF,TGCGCCAGCAGTGATTGCCTGTGGGGGGACAGGGGCGATTTCTACGAGCAGTACTTC
few,TRBJ2-7,NA,TRBV28,CASSLDLQSYEQYF,TGTGCCAGCAGTTTAGATCTACAGAGCTACGAGCAGTACTTC
NA,TRBJ2-7,NA,TRBV18,CASSPGPDYEQYF,TGTGCCAGCTCACCAGGGCCAGACTACGAGCAGTACTTC
NA,TRBJ2-3,TRBD1,TRBV7-2,CASSRVLGGIDVDTQYF,TGTGCCAGCAGCCGCGTTCTAGGGGGCATTGATGTAGATACGCAGTATTTT
NA,TRBJ1-2,NA,TRBV28,CASSGNYGYTF,TGTGCCAGCAGCGGTAACTATGGCTACACCTTC
NA,TRBJ1-2,TRBD1,TRBV5-1,CASSLLTGASNYGYTF,TGCGCCAGCAGCTTATTAACAGGGGCTTCTAACTATGGCTACACCTTC
NA,TRBJ2-1,TRBD2,TRBV16,CASSQLAGGPNEQFF,TGTGCCAGCAGCCAACTAGCGGGAGGCCCCAATGAGCAGTTCTTC
NA,TRBJ2-1,NA,TRBV3-1/TRBV3-2,CASSQDLGDFTYNEQFF,TGTGCCAGCAGCCAAGACTTGGGGGACTTTACCTACAATGAGCAGTTCTTC
few,TRBJ1-1,TRBD1,TRBV5-4,CASSLGGTGPTEAFF,TGTGCCAGCAGCTTGGGTGGGACAGGGCCCACTGAAGCTTTCTTT
NA,TRBJ1-1,NA,TRBV15,CATSRDDPPGAFF,TGTGCCACCAGCAGAGATGATCCTCCGGGGGCTTTCTTT
few,TRBJ1-2,NA,TRBV4-1,CASSQDGWGEAYGYTF,TGCGCCAGCAGCCAAGATGGGTGGGGGGAGGCTTATGGCTACACCTTC
NA,TRBJ2-7,NA,TRBV9,CASSLQGGAGEQYF,TGTGCCAGCTCCCTTCAAGGGGGCGCGGGGGAGCAGTACTTC
NA,TRBJ2-7,NA,TRBV5-1,CASRKGGAGNYEQYF,TGCGCCAGCAGAAAAGGGGGGGCTGGAAACTACGAGCAGTACTTC
NA,TRBJ2-5,TRBD2,TRBV7-3,CASSPQGAGGPQETQYF,TGTGCCAGCAGCCCTCAGGGAGCGGGGGGTCCACAAGAGACCCAGTACTTC
NA,TRBJ2-7,NA,TRBV2,CASSEAGILYEQYF,TGTGCCAGCAGCGAAGCCGGGATCCTCTACGAGCAGTACTTC
NA,TRBJ1-2,NA,TRBV3-1/TRBV3-2,CASSQVMESPVYGYTF,TGTGCCAGCAGCCAAGTAATGGAGTCGCCTGTTTATGGCTACACCTTC
NA,TRBJ2-2,NA,TRBV6-5,CASSYSRGSGELFF,TGTGCCAGCAGTTACTCTAGGGGCTCCGGGGAGCTGTTTTTT
once,TRBJ1-2,NA,TRBV6-1,CASSDWQYGYTF,TGTGCCAGCAGTGATTGGCAGTATGGCTACACCTTC
NA,TRBJ2-7,TRBD1,TRBV3-1/TRBV3-2,CASSLGTGGPYEQYF,TGTGCCAGCAGCCTTGGGACAGGGGGTCCCTACGAGCAGTACTTC
NA,TRBJ2-2,TRBD1,TRBV28,CASSLGDRNTGELFF,TGTGCCAGCAGTTTAGGGGACAGAAACACCGGGGAGCTGTTTTTT
few,TRBJ1-3,NA,TRBV27,CASSLYAGTGNTIYF,TGTGCCAGCAGTTTATACGCGGGAACTGGAAACACCATATATTTT
NA,TRBJ2-7,NA,TRBV10-2,CASSPGVNYEQYF,TGCGCCAGCAGCCCAGGGGTGAACTACGAGCAGTACTTC
NA,TRBJ2-7,NA,TRBV11-1,CASSLAPSRVQYF,TGTGCCAGCAGCTTAGCACCCTCGAGGGTGCAGTACTTC
NA,TRBJ1-5,NA,TRBV4-2,CASSQARGEGNQPQHF,TGTGCCAGCAGCCAAGCCAGGGGCGAGGGCAATCAGCCCCAGCATTTT
once,TRBJ1-2,TRBD1,TRBV5-6,CASSLTGARGGYTF,TGTGCCAGCAGTTTGACAGGGGCTAGGGGTGGCTACACCTTC
NA,TRBJ2-7,NA,TRBV6-1,CASSEEIRVYEQYF,TGTGCCAGCAGTGAAGAAATCAGGGTCTACGAGCAGTACTTC